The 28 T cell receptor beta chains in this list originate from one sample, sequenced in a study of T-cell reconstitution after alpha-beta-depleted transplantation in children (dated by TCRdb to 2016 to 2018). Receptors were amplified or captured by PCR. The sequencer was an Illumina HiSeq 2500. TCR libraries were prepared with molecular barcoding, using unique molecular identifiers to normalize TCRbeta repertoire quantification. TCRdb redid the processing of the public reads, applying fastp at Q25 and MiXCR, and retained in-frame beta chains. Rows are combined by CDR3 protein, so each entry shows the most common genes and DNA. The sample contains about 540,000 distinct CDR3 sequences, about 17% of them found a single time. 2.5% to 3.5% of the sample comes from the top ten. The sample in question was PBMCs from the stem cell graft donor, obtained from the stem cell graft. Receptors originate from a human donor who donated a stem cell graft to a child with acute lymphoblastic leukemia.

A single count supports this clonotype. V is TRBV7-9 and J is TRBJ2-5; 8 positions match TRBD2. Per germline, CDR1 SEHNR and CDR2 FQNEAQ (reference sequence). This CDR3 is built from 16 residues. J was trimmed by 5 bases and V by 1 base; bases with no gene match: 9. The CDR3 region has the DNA TGTGCCAGCAGCTTAGGGTCGGGAGGGCCACGGGAGACCCAGTACTTC. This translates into CASSLGSGGPRETQYF. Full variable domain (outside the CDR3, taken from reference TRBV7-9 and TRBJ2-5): DTGVSQNPRHKITKRGQNVTFRCDPISEHNRLYWYRQTLGQGPEFLTYFQNEAQLEKSRLLSDRFSAERPKGSFSTLEIQRTEQGDSAMYLCASSLGSGGPRETQYFGPGTRLLVL.

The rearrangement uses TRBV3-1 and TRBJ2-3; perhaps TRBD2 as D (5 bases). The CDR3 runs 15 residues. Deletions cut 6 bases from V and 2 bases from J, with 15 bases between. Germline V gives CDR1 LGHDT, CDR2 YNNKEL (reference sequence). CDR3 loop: CASSLERASTDTQYF. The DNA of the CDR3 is TGTGCCAGCAGTCTCGAGAGGGCGTCCACAGATACGCAGTATTTT.

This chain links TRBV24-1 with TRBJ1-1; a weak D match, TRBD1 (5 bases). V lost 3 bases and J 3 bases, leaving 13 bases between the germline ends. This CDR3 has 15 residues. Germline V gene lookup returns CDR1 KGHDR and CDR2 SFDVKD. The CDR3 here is CATSDPRGRDTEAFF. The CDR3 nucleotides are TGTGCCACCAGTGATCCTAGGGGTAGGGACACTGAAGCTTTCTTT.

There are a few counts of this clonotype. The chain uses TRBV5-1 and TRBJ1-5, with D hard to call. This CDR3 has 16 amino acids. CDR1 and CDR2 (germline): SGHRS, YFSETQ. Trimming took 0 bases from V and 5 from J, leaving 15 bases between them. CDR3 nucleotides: TGCGCCAGCAGCTTGGCTCGGATAACATACGATCAGCCCCAGCATTTT. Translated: CASSLARITYDQPQHF.

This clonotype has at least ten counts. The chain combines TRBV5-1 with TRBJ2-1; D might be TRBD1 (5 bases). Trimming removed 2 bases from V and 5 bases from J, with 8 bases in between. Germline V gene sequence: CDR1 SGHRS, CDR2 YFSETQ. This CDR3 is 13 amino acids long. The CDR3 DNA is TGCGCCAGCAGCTTAGCAGGGAACAATGAGCAGTTCTTC. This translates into CASSLAGNNEQFF.

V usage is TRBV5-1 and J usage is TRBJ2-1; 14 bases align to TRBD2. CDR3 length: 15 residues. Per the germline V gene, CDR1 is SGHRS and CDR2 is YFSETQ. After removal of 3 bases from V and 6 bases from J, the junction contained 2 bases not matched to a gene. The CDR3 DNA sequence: TGCGCCAGCAGCTCGGGGACTAGCGGGGGCAATGAGCAGTTCTTC. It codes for CASSSGTSGGNEQFF.

The CDR3 is CASSYQEPEVYRTIGYTF. The CDR3 nucleotides read TGTGCCAGCAGTTACCAGGAACCTGAAGTCTATAGAACTATTGGCTACACCTTC. The V call is TRBV6-5, the J call TRBJ1-2; D ambiguous. The CDR3 has 18 residues. V lost 2 bases, J lost 7 bases, and 26 bases lay in between. The germline gives CDR1 MNHEY, CDR2 SVGAGI.

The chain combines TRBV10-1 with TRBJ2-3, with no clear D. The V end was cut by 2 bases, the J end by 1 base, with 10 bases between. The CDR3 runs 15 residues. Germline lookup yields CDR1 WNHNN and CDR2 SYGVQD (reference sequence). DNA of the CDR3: TGCGCCAGCAGTGAGGGTAGCCGGGGCACAGATACGCAGTATTTT. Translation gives CASSEGSRGTDTQYF.

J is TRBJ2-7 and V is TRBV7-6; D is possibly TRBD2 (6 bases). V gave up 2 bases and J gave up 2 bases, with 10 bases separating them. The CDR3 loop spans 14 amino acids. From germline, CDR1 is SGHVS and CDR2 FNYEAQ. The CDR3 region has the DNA TGTGCCAGCAGCTTACGGGACTTTCCCTACGAGCAGTACTTC. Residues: CASSLRDFPYEQYF.

CDR3 DNA: TGCAGTGCTAGTAGAACGTCGGCCACAGATACGCAGTATTTT. Translating gives CSASRTSATDTQYF. The V call is TRBV20-1, the J call TRBJ2-3; no firm D call. The CDR3 spans 14 residues. Germline CDR1 DFQATT, CDR2 SNEGSKA (reference sequence). Deletions cut 3 bases from V and 2 bases from J, with 12 bases between.

The CDR3 region has the DNA TGTGCCAGCAGCGGCCCGCCAGGGGGCGAGCAGTTCTTC. Translation gives CASSGPPGGEQFF. The rearrangement joins TRBV9 to TRBJ2-1; 8 bases fit TRBD1. This CDR3 region has 13 residues. Trimming at V came to 3 bases and at J to 10 bases, leaving 6 bases not matched to a gene. CDR1 and CDR2 from the germline V gene are SGDLS and YYNGEE.

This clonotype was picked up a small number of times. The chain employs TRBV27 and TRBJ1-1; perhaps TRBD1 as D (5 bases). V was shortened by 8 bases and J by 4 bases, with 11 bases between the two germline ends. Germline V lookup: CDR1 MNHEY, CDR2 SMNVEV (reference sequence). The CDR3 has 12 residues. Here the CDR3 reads CASGPGATEAFF. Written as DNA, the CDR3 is TGTGCCAGCGGGCCTGGGGCCACTGAAGCTTTCTTT.

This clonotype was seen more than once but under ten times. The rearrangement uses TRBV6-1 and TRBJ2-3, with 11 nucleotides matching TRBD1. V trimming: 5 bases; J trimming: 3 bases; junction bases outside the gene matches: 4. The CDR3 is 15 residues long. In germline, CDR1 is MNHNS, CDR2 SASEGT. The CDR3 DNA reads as TGTGCCAGCAGTCGGACAGGGGGCGTTACAGATACGCAGTATTTT. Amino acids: CASSRTGGVTDTQYF.

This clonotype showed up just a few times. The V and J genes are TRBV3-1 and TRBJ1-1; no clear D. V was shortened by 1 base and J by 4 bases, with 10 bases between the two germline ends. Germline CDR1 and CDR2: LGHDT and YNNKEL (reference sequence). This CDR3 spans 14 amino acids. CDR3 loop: CASSQALPGTEAFF. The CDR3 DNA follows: TGTGCCAGCAGCCAAGCTCTTCCGGGCACTGAAGCTTTCTTT.

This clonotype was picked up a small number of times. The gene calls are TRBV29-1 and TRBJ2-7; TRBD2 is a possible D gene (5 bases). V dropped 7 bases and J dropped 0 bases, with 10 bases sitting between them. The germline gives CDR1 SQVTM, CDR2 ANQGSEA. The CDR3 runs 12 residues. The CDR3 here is CSGRTGSYEQYF. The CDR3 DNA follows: TGCAGCGGGAGGACCGGCTCCTACGAGCAGTACTTC.

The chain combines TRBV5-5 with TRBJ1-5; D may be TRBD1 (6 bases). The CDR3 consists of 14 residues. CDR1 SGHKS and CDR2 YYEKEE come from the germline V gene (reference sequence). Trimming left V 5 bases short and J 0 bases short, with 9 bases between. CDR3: CASSTGHSNQPQHF. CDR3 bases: TGTGCCAGCAGTACAGGGCATAGCAATCAGCCCCAGCATTTT.

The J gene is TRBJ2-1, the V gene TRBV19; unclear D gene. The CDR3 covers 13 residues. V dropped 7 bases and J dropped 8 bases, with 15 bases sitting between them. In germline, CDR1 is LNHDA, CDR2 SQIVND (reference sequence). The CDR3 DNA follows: TGTGCCAGTACCCCCTTCCCCCCGCATGAGCAGTTCTTC. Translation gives CASTPFPPHEQFF.

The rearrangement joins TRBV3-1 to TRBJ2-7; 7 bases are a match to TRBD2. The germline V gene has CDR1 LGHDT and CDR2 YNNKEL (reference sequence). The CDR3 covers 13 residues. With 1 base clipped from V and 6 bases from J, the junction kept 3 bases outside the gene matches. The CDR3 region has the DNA TGTGCCAGCAGCCAAGGCCTAGCGGTCGAGCAGTACTTC. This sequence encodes CASSQGLAVEQYF.

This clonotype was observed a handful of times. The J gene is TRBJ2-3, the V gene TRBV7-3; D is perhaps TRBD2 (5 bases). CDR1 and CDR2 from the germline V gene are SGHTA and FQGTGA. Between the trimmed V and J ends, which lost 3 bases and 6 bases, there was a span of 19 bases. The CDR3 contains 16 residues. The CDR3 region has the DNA TGTGCCAGCAGCTTGACTACCCTAGGTCCTTGGGATACGCAGTATTTT. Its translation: CASSLTTLGPWDTQYF.

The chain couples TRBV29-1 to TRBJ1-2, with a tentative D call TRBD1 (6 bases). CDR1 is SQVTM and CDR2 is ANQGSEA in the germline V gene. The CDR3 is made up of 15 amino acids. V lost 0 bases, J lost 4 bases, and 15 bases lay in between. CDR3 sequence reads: CSVEEQGTDFYGYTF. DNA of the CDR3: TGCAGCGTTGAAGAGCAGGGGACGGATTTCTATGGCTACACCTTC.

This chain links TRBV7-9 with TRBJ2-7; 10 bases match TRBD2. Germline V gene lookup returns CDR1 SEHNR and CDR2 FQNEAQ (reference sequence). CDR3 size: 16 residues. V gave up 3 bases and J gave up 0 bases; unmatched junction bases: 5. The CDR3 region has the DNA TGTGCCAGCAGCTTCCGGACTAGCGGAACCTCCTACGAGCAGTACTTC. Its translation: CASSFRTSGTSYEQYF.

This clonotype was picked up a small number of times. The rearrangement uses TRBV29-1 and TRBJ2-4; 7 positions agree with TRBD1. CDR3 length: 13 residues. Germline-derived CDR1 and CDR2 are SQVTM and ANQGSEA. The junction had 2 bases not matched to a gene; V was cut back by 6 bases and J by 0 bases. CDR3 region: CSVRTGAKNIQYF. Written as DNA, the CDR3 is TGCAGCGTGAGGACAGGAGCCAAAAACATTCAGTACTTC.

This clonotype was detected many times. In DNA, the CDR3 is TGTGCCAGCAGTTACGCGGGCAATCAGCCCCAGCATTTT. Translation: CASSYAGNQPQHF. The gene calls are TRBV6-5 and TRBJ1-5; the D is unclear. Trimming removed 2 bases from V and 2 bases from J, with 4 bases in between. This CDR3 has 13 amino acids. Germline V CDR1 and CDR2: MNHEY, SVGAGI.

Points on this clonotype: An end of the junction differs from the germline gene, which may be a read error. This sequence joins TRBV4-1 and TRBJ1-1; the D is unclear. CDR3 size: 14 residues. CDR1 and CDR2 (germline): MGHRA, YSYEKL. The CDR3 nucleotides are TGCGCCAGCTACCACCCGGGAGGGAACGCTGAAGCTTTCTTT. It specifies CASYHPGGNAEAFF.

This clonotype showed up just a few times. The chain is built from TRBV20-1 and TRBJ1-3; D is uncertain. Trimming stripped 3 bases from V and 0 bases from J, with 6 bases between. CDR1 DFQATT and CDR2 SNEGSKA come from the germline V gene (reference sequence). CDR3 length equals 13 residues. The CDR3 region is CSASQRSGNTIYF. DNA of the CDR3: TGCAGTGCTAGTCAGCGCTCTGGAAACACCATATATTTT.

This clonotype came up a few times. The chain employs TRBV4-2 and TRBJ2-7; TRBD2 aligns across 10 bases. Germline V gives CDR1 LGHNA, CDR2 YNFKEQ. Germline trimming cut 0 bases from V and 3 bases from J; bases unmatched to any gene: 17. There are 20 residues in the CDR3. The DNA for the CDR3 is TGTGCCAGCAGCCAAGAACAATGGCTAGCGGGAGTTGAGGAAAACTACGAGCAGTACTTC. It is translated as CASSQEQWLAGVEENYEQYF.

CDR3 region: CASSIYQGNQPQHF. In nucleotides, the CDR3 is TGTGCCAGCAGCATTTACCAAGGCAATCAGCCCCAGCATTTT. This chain joins TRBV7-2 and TRBJ1-5; no firm D call. Germline-derived CDR1 and CDR2 are SGHTA and FQGNSA. This CDR3 is built from 14 residues. V was pared by 5 bases and J by 2 bases, with 10 bases between.

The CDR3 DNA sequence: TGCGCCAGCCAGCGGCAGGCGAGGCCGAGCTCCTACAATGAGCAGTTCTTC. Protein: CASQRQARPSSYNEQFF. The J gene is TRBJ2-1, the V gene TRBV5-1; D may be TRBD2 (5 bases). Germline assignment: CDR1 SGHRS and CDR2 YFSETQ. The CDR3 consists of 17 residues. The ends were cut back, 7 bases at V and 0 bases at J, with 20 bases in the middle.